This T cell receptor (beta chain) stems from a study of metastatic and nonmetastatic thyroid tumors (TCRdb year 2020). Turning to the overall study: Repertoires were compared across peripheral blood and tumor or nodule tissue samples from malignant and benign thyroid patients.

Study-level results and caveats: In both blood and tumor samples, malignant tumors were reported to have significantly higher TCR beta diversity than benign nodules.

This clone was seen a handful of times. Its antigen is currently not known. One base away there is no much larger clone; base qualities are not given. Before undergoing thyroid surgery, none of the patients had been given any kind of treatment. Using T-cell receptor beta sequencing, the researchers looked back retrospectively at clinical samples from patients, gathered between about 2011 and 2019. Library construction relied on PCR. The sequencing machine was an Illumina HiSeq 4000. The TCR beta-chain CDR3 region of each patient was profiled by high-throughput sequencing. As for how the authors treated the data: CDR3 differences across clinicopathological groups were used to build a classifier for discriminating distant-metastatic papillary thyroid cancer patients. Repertoire diversity was assessed with the Shannon index, and tumor-blood repertoire similarity with the Morisita-Horn index. The public reads were reanalyzed by TCRdb: fastp trimming at Q25, MiXCR alignment, in-frame beta chains only. These V and J calls are TCRdb output, not the study's own analysis. This sample holds over 55,000 clones; just under 30% were observed only once. The ten most abundant clones make up more than 15% of the sample.

The source material was blood. This TCR was sampled from a female donor with papillary thyroid cancer or a benign thyroid nodule (not recorded which). Some clones in this sample may be carry-over from other donors' samples.

The DNA reads TGTGCCAGTAGTGCCCAGGAGACCCAGTACTTC. This translates into CASSAQETQYF. The chain employs TRBV19 and TRBJ2-5; no D gene can be assigned with confidence. The CDR3 covers 11 residues, taking in both the cysteine and the phenylalanine. The read is trimmed to its CDR3 DNA, 33 bases read in frame from base 1. V is shortened by 5 bases, J by 5 bases, and the region joining them spans 6 bases. The CDR1 and CDR2 encoded by the germline V gene (reference sequence) are LNHDA and SQIVND.